This passage covers 30 T cell receptor beta chains from one sample sequenced in a study of OX40 agonist ivuxolimab in advanced cancers. Measured with immunoSEQ multiplex PCR; TCRdb has only the in-frame clones, and not every one. The profile shows 65,000 to 80,000 clones, 86% of them singletons. The source material was CD4+ or CD8+ T cells sorted from blood, sampled in a trial of the OX40 agonist ivuxolimab. These receptors were obtained from an adult with an advanced solid tumor such as melanoma, head and neck, liver or kidney cancer.

The rearrangement joins TRBV6-5 to TRBJ1-2; the D gene is possibly TRBD1 (6 bases). The CDR3 sequence is 14 residues long. The germline gives CDR1 MNHEY, CDR2 SVGAGI. Trimming shortened V by 7 bases and J by 4 bases, and 16 bases separated the two germline ends. The CDR3 DNA follows: TGTGCCAGCAACTATCACGGACAGACCTATGGCTACACCTTC. Its protein product is CASNYHGQTYGYTF.

This clone was counted once. The rearrangement links TRBV7-9 to TRBJ2-5; D gene unclear. Per germline, CDR1 SEHNR and CDR2 FQNEAQ (reference sequence). The germline V and J ends were trimmed by 3 bases and 5 bases, with 10 bases remaining between them. The CDR3 is 13 residues long. The CDR3 sequence: CASSFDQRETQYF. CDR3 DNA: TGTGCCAGCAGCTTCGACCAGAGGGAGACCCAGTACTTC.

The chain is built from TRBV5-4 and TRBJ2-6; TRBD1 is a possible D gene (5 bases). The CDR3 has 18 residues. In germline, CDR1 is SGHNT, CDR2 YYREEE (reference sequence). The V end lost 2 bases, the J end lost 1 base, and 16 bases lay between the germline ends. CDR3 coding DNA: TGTGCCAGCAGCTTCAATACAGGACCGATATCTGGGGCCAACGTCCTGACTTTC. It is translated as CASSFNTGPISGANVLTF. The variable domain in full, with the rest retrieved from reference TRBV5-4 and TRBJ2-6, is ETGVTQSPTHLIKTRGQQVTLRCSSQSGHNTVSWYQQALGQGPQFIFQYYREEENGRGNFPPRFSGLQFPNYSSELNVNALELDDSALYLCASSFNTGPISGANVLTFGAGSRLTVL.

This chain connects TRBV5-6 to TRBJ1-5; D may be TRBD1 (6 bases). This CDR3 contains 15 residues. Trimming left V 4 bases short and J 0 bases short, with 11 bases between. Germline V gene lookup returns CDR1 SGHDT and CDR2 YYEEEE. CDR3 nucleotides: TGTGCCAGCAGCCGGGGACACTATAGCAATCAGCCCCAGCATTTT. Translating gives CASSRGHYSNQPQHF.

The chain recombines TRBV7-2 with TRBJ1-4; D is unresolved. This CDR3 is 15 amino acids long. Between the trimmed V and J ends, which lost 1 base and 5 bases, there was a span of 11 bases. Looked up from germline, CDR1 is SGHTA and CDR2 is FQGNSA. The CDR3: CASSLVSGFNEKLFF. The CDR3 DNA is TGTGCCAGCAGCTTAGTTTCCGGGTTCAATGAAAAACTGTTTTTT.

The chain is built from TRBV19 and TRBJ1-2; D gene uncertain. The ends were cut back, 5 bases at V and 4 bases at J, with 17 bases in the middle. The CDR3 sequence is 15 residues long. Per the germline V gene, CDR1 is LNHDA and CDR2 is SQIVND (reference sequence). In DNA form, the CDR3 reads TGTGCCAGTAGTGCGCCCGGTTGGAGCTTCTATGGCTACACCTTC. Translated: CASSAPGWSFYGYTF.

The chain recombines TRBV5-1 with TRBJ1-6; TRBD1 aligns across 7 bases. The CDR3 totals 13 residues. V lost 5 bases to trimming and J lost 10 bases; unmatched junction nucleotides: 6. Germline V gene lookup returns CDR1 SGHRS and CDR2 YFSETQ. CDR3 sequence (DNA): TGCGCCAGCAGACAGGGGTTGGACTCACCCCTCCACTTT. Protein: CASRQGLDSPLHF.

This chain connects TRBV19 to TRBJ2-2; D remains ambiguous. Germline-derived CDR1 and CDR2 are LNHDA and SQIVND (reference sequence). V lost 4 bases and J lost 5, with 8 bases in between. The CDR3 consists of 13 residues. For the CDR3, the DNA is TGTGCCAGTAGTACCCCTATAACCGGGGAGCTGTTTTTT. Amino acid sequence: CASSTPITGELFF.

The V and J genes are TRBV4-3 and TRBJ2-3; TRBD2 matches at 11 bases. The J segment lost 0 bases and the V segment lost 4 bases, leaving 15 bases of the junction unmatched. The CDR3 is 20 residues long. The germline V gene encodes CDR1 LGHNA and CDR2 YSLEER. CDR3 DNA: TGCGCCAGCAGCCGCATAACCGGGACTAGCGGCTTTCCTAGCACAGATACGCAGTATTTT. This gives the protein CASSRITGTSGFPSTDTQYF.

The rearrangement joins TRBV10-3 to TRBJ1-2; D unresolved. The CDR3 contains 10 residues. Germline loops: CDR1 ENHRY, CDR2 SYGVKD. Trimming took off 11 bases at V and 6 bases at J, with 10 bases between the two ends. The chain's CDR3 is CAAGRNGYTF. The DNA for the CDR3 is TGTGCCGCCGGCCGTAATGGCTACACCTTC.

The V gene is TRBV5-6, the J gene TRBJ2-7; D is unresolved. CDR1 is SGHDT and CDR2 is YYEEEE in the germline V gene. The length of the CDR3 is 11 residues. V was trimmed by 2 bases and J by 7 bases, leaving 7 bases between them. This CDR3 is CASSFAEEQYF. The CDR3 DNA is TGTGCCAGCAGCTTCGCAGAAGAGCAGTACTTC.

The chain links TRBV12-5 to TRBJ2-5; a weak D match, TRBD1 (6 bases). V shed 1 base and J shed 5 bases, with 11 bases lying between them. The length of the CDR3 is 14 residues. The V gene's germline CDR1 is LGHNT and CDR2 FRNRAP. CDR3 sequence: CASGLGQVGETQYF. The CDR3 DNA sequence: TGTGCTAGTGGTTTGGGACAGGTCGGGGAGACCCAGTACTTC.

This chain uses TRBV5-1 with TRBJ1-2; D unresolved. CDR3 length: 12 residues. Germline V CDR1 and CDR2: SGHRS, YFSETQ. V lost 1 base, J lost 6 bases, and 7 bases lay in between. The DNA for the CDR3 is TGCGCCAGCAGCTTGTTTGGGGATGGCTACACCTTC. This gives the protein CASSLFGDGYTF.

The V and J genes are TRBV27 and TRBJ2-1, with 14 bases fitting TRBD2. The CDR3 loop spans 16 amino acids. Looked up from germline, CDR1 is MNHEY and CDR2 is SMNVEV (reference sequence). J was trimmed by 8 bases and V by 3 bases; bases with no gene match: 6. Written as DNA, the CDR3 is TGTGCCAGCAGTTTGGCCGGGACTAGCGGGAGCTATGAGCAGTTCTTC. Protein sequence: CASSLAGTSGSYEQFF.

This clone was counted a single time. V usage is TRBV7-9 and J usage is TRBJ1-2; D remains ambiguous. CDR1 is SEHNR and CDR2 is FQNEAQ in the germline V gene (reference sequence). Trimming cost V 5 bases and J 6 bases, with 16 bases left between them. This CDR3 has 14 amino acids. CDR3 loop: CASSPGSWINGYTF. For the CDR3, the DNA is TGTGCCAGCAGCCCCGGATCCTGGATAAATGGCTACACCTTC.

V and J are TRBV7-2 and TRBJ2-3; D is undetermined. V lost 4 bases, J lost 5 bases, and 4 bases lay in between. Germline CDR1 and CDR2: SGHTA and FQGNSA. The CDR3 contains 11 residues. The CDR3 reads CASSYLDTQYF. In DNA, the CDR3 is TGTGCCAGCAGCTACTTAGATACGCAGTATTTT.

V is TRBV7-2 and J is TRBJ1-2; D is uncertain. Looked up from germline, CDR1 is SGHTA and CDR2 is FQGNSA. Trimming pared 2 bases from V and 4 bases from J, leaving 11 bases between. CDR3 length: 14 residues. The CDR3 sequence: CASSLTRSSYGYTF. The CDR3 coding sequence is TGTGCCAGCAGCTTAACCCGGTCCTCCTATGGCTACACCTTC. Full variable domain (outside the CDR3, taken from reference TRBV7-2 and TRBJ1-2): GAGVSQSPSNKVTEKGKDVELRCDPISGHTALYWYRQSLGQGLEFLIYFQGNSAPDKSGLPSDRFSAERTGGSVSTLTIQRTQQEDSAVYLCASSLTRSSYGYTFGSGTRLTVV.

The rearrangement joins TRBV7-9 to TRBJ1-3, with 7 bases aligning to TRBD1. The J segment lost 4 bases and the V segment lost 4 bases, leaving 7 bases of the junction unmatched. Germline V lookup: CDR1 SEHNR, CDR2 FQNEAQ (reference sequence). The CDR3 loop spans 15 amino acids. In DNA, the CDR3 is TGTGCCAGCAGCTCGACACCGACAGGGGGAAACACCATATATTTT. Encoded protein: CASSSTPTGGNTIYF. Together with reference TRBV7-9 and TRBJ1-3, the CDR3 gives the full variable domain: DTGVSQNPRHKITKRGQNVTFRCDPISEHNRLYWYRQTLGQGPEFLTYFQNEAQLEKSRLLSDRFSAERPKGSFSTLEIQRTEQGDSAMYLCASSSTPTGGNTIYFGEGSWLTVV.

V is TRBV2 and J is TRBJ1-2; D call uncertain. CDR1 and CDR2 from the germline V gene are SNHLY and FYNNEI. V was shortened by 2 bases and J by 4 bases, with 5 bases between the two germline ends. This CDR3 has 12 amino acids. CDR3 coding DNA: TGTGCCAGCAGTGAATTCGGCTATGGCTACACCTTC. Protein product: CASSEFGYGYTF.

V usage is TRBV7-6 and J usage is TRBJ2-7; D gene ambiguous. Germline CDR1 is SGHVS and CDR2 is FNYEAQ. The V gene lost 7 bases and the J gene lost 0 bases, with 19 bases spanning the gap. The length of the CDR3 is 16 residues. CDR3 protein: CASINRPSHYSYEQYF. The CDR3, as DNA: TGTGCCAGCATAAATCGACCGTCACATTACTCCTACGAGCAGTACTTC.

The chain employs TRBV4-1 and TRBJ2-3, with 9 bases fitting TRBD2. The CDR3 is made up of 15 amino acids. Germline assignment: CDR1 MGHRA and CDR2 YSYEKL. J was trimmed by 5 bases and V by 4 bases; bases with no gene match: 7. The CDR3 sequence is CASSPLGLAGDTQYF. DNA of the CDR3: TGCGCCAGCAGCCCCTTGGGACTAGCTGGAGATACGCAGTATTTT.

This clone was observed once. The V call is TRBV14, the J call TRBJ2-7, with a tentative D call TRBD1 (5 bases). Germline CDR1 is SGHDN and CDR2 is FVKESK. The CDR3 consists of 12 residues. Trimming took 2 bases from V and 3 from J, leaving 5 bases between them. The CDR3 loop is CASSQQGYEQYF. DNA for the CDR3: TGTGCCAGCAGCCAACAGGGCTACGAGCAGTACTTC.

As concerns this clone: Other nucleotide sequences in the sample specify the same CDR3. The chain uses TRBV7-2 and TRBJ2-3; possible D gene TRBD1, 5 bases. Between the trimmed V and J ends, which lost 0 bases and 4 bases, there was a span of 5 bases. There are 13 residues in the CDR3. The germline V gene encodes CDR1 SGHTA and CDR2 FQGNSA. The CDR3: CASSLAGADTQYF. The CDR3, as DNA: TGTGCCAGCAGCTTAGCAGGGGCAGATACGCAGTATTTT. The complete variable domain, with remaining parts taken from reference TRBV7-2 and TRBJ2-3, reads GAGVSQSPSNKVTEKGKDVELRCDPISGHTALYWYRQSLGQGLEFLIYFQGNSAPDKSGLPSDRFSAERTGGSVSTLTIQRTQQEDSAVYLCASSLAGADTQYFGPGTRLTVL.

This sequence joins TRBV7-3 and TRBJ1-5; TRBD1 is a possible D gene (5 bases). The V end lost 0 bases, the J end lost 3 bases, and 9 bases lay between the germline ends. This CDR3 region has 15 residues. Germline-derived CDR1 and CDR2 are SGHTA and FQGTGA. The CDR3 here is CASSLTGGTNQPQHF. The CDR3 DNA follows: TGTGCCAGCAGCTTAACGGGGGGGACCAATCAGCCCCAGCATTTT.

The chain carries TRBV4-1 and TRBJ2-7; D call uncertain. CDR1 and CDR2 from the germline V gene are MGHRA and YSYEKL. The length of the CDR3 is 14 residues. Deletions cut 3 bases from V and 5 bases from J, with 14 bases between. The CDR3 bases are TGCGCCAGCAGCCAGGCCCCGCGAGAACACGAGCAGTACTTC. Protein: CASSQAPREHEQYF.

This clone was observed a few times. The chain links TRBV19 to TRBJ1-2; 10 positions match TRBD1. The CDR3 runs to 16 residues. Trimming at V came to 3 bases and at J to 1 base, leaving 5 bases not matched to a gene. Germline V gene data show CDR1 as LNHDA and CDR2 as SQIVND (reference sequence). The CDR3 is CASSIRQGAFNYGYTF. The CDR3 DNA reads as TGTGCCAGTAGTATTCGACAGGGGGCCTTTAACTATGGCTACACCTTC.

In this sample, this clone turned up a few times. J is TRBJ1-6 and V is TRBV4-3; D gene ambiguous. V lost 0 bases to trimming and J lost 3 bases, with 15 bases between them. Germline V CDR1 and CDR2: LGHNA, YSLEER. The CDR3 consists of 18 residues. The CDR3 nucleotides are TGCGCCAGCAGCCAAGAAGTCTACATCACCAACTATAATTCACCCCTCCACTTT. Residues: CASSQEVYITNYNSPLHF.

V gene TRBV2 combines with J gene TRBJ2-7; TRBD1 agrees at 9 bases. CDR3 length: 15 residues. The V and J ends lost 5 bases and 0 bases, in that order; junction bases with no gene match: 5. CDR1 is SNHLY and CDR2 is FYNNEI in the germline V gene. CDR3 coding DNA: TGTGCCAGCAGTACAGGGGGCTCTAACTCCTACGAGCAGTACTTC. It yields the protein CASSTGGSNSYEQYF.

A few counts support this clone. The rearrangement links TRBV2 to TRBJ1-5; no clear D. The V and J ends lost 6 bases and 5 bases respectively, with 14 bases between them. This CDR3 region has 14 residues. The V gene's germline CDR1 is SNHLY and CDR2 FYNNEI. CDR3 in amino acids: CASRRDVTYQPQHF. The DNA of the CDR3 is TGTGCCAGCAGAAGAGACGTTACCTATCAGCCCCAGCATTTT.

The chain couples TRBV11-2 to TRBJ2-2; D gene unclear. Germline CDR1 SGHAT, CDR2 FQNNGV. The CDR3 has 14 residues. V lost 4 bases and J 9 bases, leaving 15 bases between the germline ends. The CDR3 spells CASSYPREQRELFF. The CDR3 DNA is TGTGCCAGCAGCTACCCTAGGGAACAGCGGGAGCTGTTTTTT.